This passage covers 6 T cell receptor beta chains from one sample sequenced in a study of T-cell memory formation after mild COVID-19. TCRdb re-analysed the 5' RACE reads in MiXCR, keeping a single row per CDR3 protein. The table lists some 340,000 distinct CDR3 sequences, approximately 12% of them singletons. What was sequenced was PBMCs or a T cell subset sorted from them (not recorded which). These receptors all come from a man aged 18 to 30 who had mild COVID-19 (a few samples of this study predate the infection). Cell type and time point are not known.

The chain combines TRBV7-9 with TRBJ1-2; weak D call: TRBD1 (5 bases). Trimming left V 0 bases short and J 8 bases short, with 13 bases between. CDR1 SEHNR and CDR2 FQNEAQ come from the germline V gene (reference sequence). The CDR3 totals 14 residues. The CDR3 loop reads CASSLALRWGGYTF. CDR3 in DNA: TGTGCCAGCAGCTTAGCGCTTCGTTGGGGCGGCTACACCTTC.

The J gene is TRBJ2-3, the V gene TRBV7-2; D not resolved. Trimming left V 0 bases short and J 3 bases short, with 10 bases between. The CDR3 is made up of 15 amino acids. The germline gives CDR1 SGHTA, CDR2 FQGNSA. The CDR3 bases are TGTGCCAGCAGCTTAGCCCCCTCGCCGACAGATACGCAGTATTTT. This encodes CASSLAPSPTDTQYF.

The chain employs TRBV9 and TRBJ1-3; D gene uncertain. The V end lost 0 bases, the J end lost 0 bases, and 13 bases lay between the germline ends. CDR1 and CDR2 (germline): SGDLS, YYNGEE. The CDR3 covers 17 residues. In nucleotides, the CDR3 is TGTGCCAGCAGCGTAGCAGACGGCCGATCCTCTGGAAACACCATATATTTT. Translating gives CASSVADGRSSGNTIYF. The full variable domain, completed using reference TRBV9 and TRBJ1-3, is DSGVTQTPKHLITATGQRVTLRCSPRSGDLSVYWYQQSLDQGLQFLIQYYNGEERAKGNILERFSAQQFPDLHSELNLSSLELGDSALYFCASSVADGRSSGNTIYFGEGSWLTVV.

Many counts were recorded for this clonotype. The rearrangement joins TRBV10-3 to TRBJ2-5; D is uncertain. This CDR3 contains 15 residues. Trimming took off 0 bases at V and 2 bases at J, with 10 bases between the two ends. Germline V gene data show CDR1 as ENHRY and CDR2 as SYGVKD. This chain's CDR3 is CAISESLTIQETQYF. CDR3 bases: TGTGCCATCAGTGAGTCGTTAACTATACAAGAGACCCAGTACTTC.

This clonotype showed up just a few times. The CDR3 bases are TGTGCCAGCAGCTTAGCCCCCCTAGGGACGCGGAACACTGAAGCTTTCTTT. It codes for CASSLAPLGTRNTEAFF. The chain recombines TRBV7-6 with TRBJ1-1; D is perhaps TRBD1 (5 bases). Trimming cost V 0 bases and J 1 base, with 15 bases left between them. Germline V gene data show CDR1 as SGHVS and CDR2 as FNYEAQ. The CDR3 loop spans 17 amino acids.

This clonotype was recorded a few times. The chain joins TRBV20-1 to TRBJ1-4; 8 positions match TRBD1. Germline V gives CDR1 DFQATT, CDR2 SNEGSKA (reference sequence). J lost 3 bases, V lost 6 bases, and 9 bases had no gene match. CDR3 size: 15 residues. Written as DNA, the CDR3 is TGCAGTGCAAACAGGGGGAGCACAGCTAATGAAAAACTGTTTTTT. It translates to CSANRGSTANEKLFF.